Listed here are 11 T cell receptor beta chains from one sample, sequenced in a study of shared clonotypes between healthy human individuals (dated by TCRdb to the early 2020s). Preparation of the library involved the immunoSEQ multiplex PCR assay. TCRdb carries this immuneACCESS record with in-frame sequences only. Its versions omit some clonotypes, under half of them owing to an unresolved V gene in the studies checked, with the rest unexplained. A total of fewer than 650,000 clones appear in this sample, around 80% of them only once. The leading ten clones occupy 10% to 15% of the sample. Sequenced sample: PBMCs. The receptors were gathered from a woman in her thirties or forties in good health. Some clones in this sample may be carry-over from other donors' samples.

This chain joins TRBV30 and TRBJ2-7; 9 nucleotides line up with TRBD1. The V segment lost 5 bases and the J segment 5 bases; nucleotides outside the gene matches: 10. The CDR3 consists of 14 residues. Per the germline V gene, CDR1 is GTSNPN and CDR2 is SVGIG (reference sequence). CDR3 DNA: TGTGCCTGGGGAGGGGACAGGGAAGCCGACGAGCAGTACTTC. It encodes CAWGGDREADEQYF.

In regard to this clone: A much larger clone lies a single base off, so this may be a read error. The chain joins TRBV5-6 to TRBJ2-3; D gene uncertain. The CDR3 runs to 12 residues. V gave up 3 bases and J gave up 0 bases, with 2 bases separating them. Germline V CDR1 and CDR2: SGHDT, YYEEEE. Here the CDR3 DNA reads TGTGCCAGCAGCTCTAGCACAGATACGCAGTATTTT. This sequence encodes CASSSSTDTQYF. The whole variable domain, remainder taken from reference TRBV5-6 and TRBJ2-3, is DAGVTQSPTHLIKTRGQQVTLRCSPKSGHDTVSWYQQALGQGPQFIFQYYEEEERQRGNFPDRFSGHQFPNYSSELNVNALLLGDSALYLCASSSSTDTQYFGPGTRLTVL.

The chain is built from TRBV7-9 and TRBJ2-1; D might be TRBD1 or TRBD2, each matching 5 bases. The V end was cut by 9 bases, the J end by 6 bases, with 15 bases between. The CDR3 length is 13 residues. CDR1 SEHNR and CDR2 FQNEAQ come from the germline V gene (reference sequence). The chain's CDR3 is CARLLGAGNEQFF. CDR3 DNA sequence: TGTGCCAGACTACTAGGGGCGGGCAATGAGCAGTTCTTC.

The chain combines TRBV29-1 with TRBJ2-3, with D tentatively TRBD2 (5 bases). Between the trimmed V and J ends, which lost 6 bases and 0 bases, there was a span of 13 bases. CDR1 is SQVTM and CDR2 is ANQGSEA in the germline V gene. CDR3 length: 14 residues. CDR3: CSVVSSGSTDTQYF. CDR3 coding DNA: TGCAGCGTCGTTAGCTCGGGAAGCACAGATACGCAGTATTTT.

The chain is built from TRBV6-1 and TRBJ2-1, with 7 bases aligning to TRBD1. Germline V gene sequence: CDR1 MNHNS, CDR2 SASEGT. The CDR3 sequence is 15 residues long. The trim removed 6 bases at V and 2 bases at J, leaving 7 bases unmatched. The CDR3 sequence is CASSLSQGAYNEQFF. In nucleotides, the CDR3 is TGTGCCAGCAGCCTAAGCCAGGGGGCCTACAATGAGCAGTTCTTC.

The chain carries TRBV28 and TRBJ2-2, with D perhaps matching TRBD1 (6 bases). CDR3 length: 17 residues. With 1 base removed from V and 1 base from J, the gap between germline ends came to 13 bases. Germline values: CDR1 MDHEN, CDR2 SYDVKM. DNA of the CDR3: TGTGCCAGCAGTTTATTCGCCGGGGACATGAACACCGGGGAGCTGTTTTTT. It is translated as CASSLFAGDMNTGELFF.

The V gene is TRBV11-2, the J gene TRBJ2-7; D is undetermined. The germline V gene has CDR1 SGHAT and CDR2 FQNNGV. The CDR3 contains 15 residues. Trimming pared 2 bases from V and 1 base from J, leaving 12 bases between. CDR3 sequence reads: CASSLISGLSYEQYF. CDR3 sequence (DNA): TGTGCCAGCAGCTTAATATCTGGTTTATCCTACGAGCAGTACTTC.

Regarding this clone: Other DNA sequences of this sample code for an identical CDR3. The chain combines TRBV5-1 with TRBJ2-2, with 10 positions matching TRBD2. V trimming: 2 bases; J trimming: 3 bases; junction bases outside the gene matches: 1. CDR1 is SGHRS and CDR2 is YFSETQ in the germline V gene. CDR3 length equals 15 residues. The CDR3 reads CASSFGLADTGELFF. The CDR3 DNA reads TGCGCCAGCAGCTTCGGACTAGCGGACACCGGGGAGCTGTTTTTT.

In this sample, this clone turned up many times. The chain is built from TRBV10-3 and TRBJ2-1; D is perhaps TRBD2 (5 bases). V shed 3 bases and J shed 0 bases, with 6 bases lying between them. CDR1 is ENHRY, CDR2 SYGVKD, per germline. The CDR3 sequence is 14 residues long. DNA for the CDR3: TGTGCCATCAGTGAAGGGAGCTCCTACAATGAGCAGTTCTTC. This sequence encodes CAISEGSSYNEQFF.

J is TRBJ2-7 and V is TRBV29-1; TRBD1 matches at 7 bases. Germline loops: CDR1 SQVTM, CDR2 ANQGSEA. The CDR3 is 15 amino acids. After removal of 2 bases from V and 3 bases from J, the junction contained 10 bases not matched to a gene. In DNA, the CDR3 is TGCAGCGTTGAATTGGGACAGATGGGCATCTACGAGCAGTACTTC. This codes for CSVELGQMGIYEQYF.

The chain has TRBV9 and TRBJ2-5, with unresolved D. The CDR3 covers 14 residues. The ends were cut back, 0 bases at V and 2 bases at J, with 8 bases in the middle. Germline V gene data show CDR1 as SGDLS and CDR2 as YYNGEE. The DNA for the CDR3 is TGTGCCAGCAGCGTAGAGACGCAGCAAGAGACCCAGTACTTC. This sequence encodes CASSVETQQETQYF.